The clone carrying this T cell receptor beta chain was seen only a few times. Its antigen is undetermined. As the method for making TCR beta libraries, quantitative 5'-RACE with molecular barcodes was used. TCRdb fed the 5' RACE reads into MiXCR, producing one record per CDR3 protein. Among roughly 440,000 distinct CDR3 sequences listed, 17% were seen once. This record belongs to a study of CD8 T cells in ankylosing spondylitis. Findings of the study overall: The authors found the disease-linked clones to be CD8+ and relatively rare in peripheral blood. In ankylosing spondylitis blood, a motif of eight highly homologous TCR beta variants appeared characteristic.

V was clipped by 0 bases and J by 4 bases; unmatched bases: 3. CDR3 size: 16 residues. Per the germline V gene, CDR1 is SGHTA and CDR2 is FQGNSA. The sample consisted of blood, either unsorted or a sorted T cell fraction (not recorded which). V usage is TRBV7-2 and J usage is TRBJ2-3; 11 nucleotides agree with TRBD1. The TCR originated in a male donor with ankylosing spondylitis. The chain's CDR3 is CASSLARDRGADTQYF. CDR3 DNA: TGTGCCAGCAGCTTAGCGCGGGACAGGGGGGCAGATACGCAGTATTTT. Full variable domain (outside the CDR3, taken from reference TRBV7-2 and TRBJ2-3): GAGVSQSPSNKVTEKGKDVELRCDPISGHTALYWYRQSLGQGLEFLIYFQGNSAPDKSGLPSDRFSAERTGGSVSTLTIQRTQQEDSAVYLCASSLARDRGADTQYFGPGTRLTVL.